This T cell receptor beta chain was recorded in a study of blood T cell repertoires in COVID-19. Overall study: Donors in the United States, Italy and Spain gave samples during acute or convalescent COVID-19.

In the original workflow: Estimates of nucleated cell counts were drawn from the amplification of reference gene primers. TCRdb's copy holds only in-frame clones and misses some; the assay was immunoSEQ multiplex PCR. V, J and clone size derive from that table, while D and trimming were established from the DNA sequence. This sample has 130,000 or so clones, with 84% found just once. V lost 1 base, J lost 2 bases, and 12 bases lay in between. The CDR3 loop spans 15 amino acids. The germline CDR1 and CDR2 sequences are SGHNT and YYREEE (reference sequence). Sequencing input: peripheral blood. The receptor was derived from a woman aged 55 to 70 with acute or convalescent COVID-19. The chain couples TRBV5-4 to TRBJ1-2; tentatively, D is TRBD1 (6 bases). The CDR3, as DNA: TGTGCCAGCAGCTTGCCAAACACAGGGAACTATGGCTACACCTTC. Protein sequence: CASSLPNTGNYGYTF.